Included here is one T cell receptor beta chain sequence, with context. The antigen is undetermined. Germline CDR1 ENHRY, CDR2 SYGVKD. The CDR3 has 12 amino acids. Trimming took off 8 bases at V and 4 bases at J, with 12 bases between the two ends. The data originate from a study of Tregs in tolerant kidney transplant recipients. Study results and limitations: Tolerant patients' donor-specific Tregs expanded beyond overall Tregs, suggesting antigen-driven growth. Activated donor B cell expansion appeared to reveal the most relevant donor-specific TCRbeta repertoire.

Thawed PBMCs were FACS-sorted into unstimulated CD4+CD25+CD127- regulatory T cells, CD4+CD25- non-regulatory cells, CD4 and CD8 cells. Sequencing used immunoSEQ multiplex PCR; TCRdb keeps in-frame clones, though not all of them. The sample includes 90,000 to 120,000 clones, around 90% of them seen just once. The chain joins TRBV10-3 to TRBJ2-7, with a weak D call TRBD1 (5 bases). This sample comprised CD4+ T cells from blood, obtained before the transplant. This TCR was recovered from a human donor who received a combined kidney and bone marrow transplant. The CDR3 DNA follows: TGTGCCATCGGGGCCTTAGGGTACGAGCAGTACTTC. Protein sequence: CAIGALGYEQYF.